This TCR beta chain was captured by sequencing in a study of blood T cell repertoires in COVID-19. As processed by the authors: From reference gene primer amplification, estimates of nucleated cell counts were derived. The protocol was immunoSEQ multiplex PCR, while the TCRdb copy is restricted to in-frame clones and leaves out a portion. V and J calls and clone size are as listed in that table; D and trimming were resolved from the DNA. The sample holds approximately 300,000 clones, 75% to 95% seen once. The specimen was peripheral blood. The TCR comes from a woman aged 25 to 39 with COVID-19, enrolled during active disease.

CDR3 nucleotide sequence: TGTGCCAGCAGCCAAGGGACAGGCCCTATCTATCAGCCCCAGCATTTT. Translating gives CASSQGTGPIYQPQHF. The chain combines TRBV6-6 with TRBJ1-5, with 8 bases lining up with TRBD1. CDR3 length: 16 residues. The V segment lost 6 bases and the J segment 5 bases; nucleotides outside the gene matches: 12. Germline V gene lookup returns CDR1 MNHNY and CDR2 SVGAGI (reference sequence).